This is a list of T cell receptor beta chains from one sample in a study of T cells in Graves' hyperthyroidism and ophthalmopathy. MiXCR was run by TCRdb on the multiplex PCR reads, yielding one entry per CDR3 protein. The sample contains about 300,000 distinct CDR3 sequences, approximately 18% of which appear only once. The sample was blood. The receptor set was obtained from a man aged 50-59 years with Graves' ophthalmopathy. Both conserved end residues are part of each CDR3. The D gene is left open where the match is weak. Rows may omit the clone size; those that give it use once, few, many or a size class.

V gene	J gene	D gene	clone size	CDR3 DNA	CDR3 protein
TRBV2	TRBJ2-1	NA	many	TGTGCCAGCAGGGAGGAAAGCTCCTACAATGAGCAGTTCTTC	CASREESSYNEQFF
TRBV28	TRBJ2-7	TRBD2	many	TGTGCCAGCAGCCCCCCATCTTCGGGGGGTCTAAACGAGCAGTACTTC	CASSPPSSGGLNEQYF
TRBV7-9	TRBJ2-7	NA	few	TGTGCCAGCAGCGCGGGCAGACTCTCCTACGAGCAGTACTTC	CASSAGRLSYEQYF
TRBV7-2	TRBJ1-5	NA	few	TGTGCCAGCAGCTTTTTTGCTGCCTCAGTGGTCAATCAGCCCCAGCATTTT	CASSFFAASVVNQPQHF
TRBV12-3/TRBV12-4	TRBJ2-3	TRBD2	NA	TGTGCCAGCAGTTTAGCGTATGGTAGCGGGAGTAAGATAACAGATACGCAGTATTTT	CASSLAYGSGSKITDTQYF
TRBV12-3/TRBV12-4	TRBJ2-1	NA	few	TGTGCCAGCACCCCCGGTGGGTCTCGCTACAATGAGCAGTTCTTC	CASTPGGSRYNEQFF
TRBV6-1	TRBJ1-1	NA	few	TGTGCCAGCAGTTCCCGGGGCCGGACTGAAGCTTTCTTT	CASSSRGRTEAFF
TRBV30	TRBJ2-1	TRBD2	many	TGTGCCGGGGGTAGGGCTAGCGGCCGCTACAATGAGCAGTTCTTC	CAGGRASGRYNEQFF
TRBV28	TRBJ2-5	NA	many	TGTGCCAGCAGCCCCTACTCCGGGACACAAGAGACCCAGTACTTC	CASSPYSGTQETQYF
TRBV30	TRBJ2-1	NA	many	TGTGCCTGGAGTAGGGCCTACAATGAGCAGTTCTTC	CAWSRAYNEQFF
TRBV4-1	TRBJ2-7	TRBD2	NA	TGCGCCAGCAGCCCCGTTGACGGGAGGGCCTACGAGCAGTACTTC	CASSPVDGRAYEQYF
TRBV13	TRBJ2-7	NA	NA	TGTGCCAGCAGCTCGCGGGCAGGGAACTACGAGCAGTACTTC	CASSSRAGNYEQYF
TRBV18	TRBJ2-7	NA	few	TGTGCCAGCTCACCGACAGTTTCCTACGAGCAGTACTTC	CASSPTVSYEQYF
TRBV24-1	TRBJ2-1	NA	few	TGTGCCACCAGTGCCGTGGCCGGGGGCCAATACAATGAGCAGTTCTTC	CATSAVAGGQYNEQFF
TRBV27	TRBJ2-7	TRBD2	few	TGTGCCAGCAGTTTATTATCGGGAGGGCCCTACGAGCAGTACTTC	CASSLLSGGPYEQYF
TRBV6-1	TRBJ2-6	NA	NA	TGTGCCAGCAGTGATGTGAGGTTCTCTGGGGCCAACGTCCTGACTTTC	CASSDVRFSGANVLTF
TRBV29-1	TRBJ2-1	NA	few	TGCAGCGAGTTTAGCGGCTCGAACAATGAGCAGTTCTTC	CSEFSGSNNEQFF
TRBV15	TRBJ2-5	NA	few	TGTGCCACCAGCAGAGAGGGCCCGGGGATCCAGTACTTC	CATSREGPGIQYF
TRBV18	TRBJ2-5	TRBD2	many	TGTGCCAGCCAGGGACTACCTGGAGAGACCCAGTACTTC	CASQGLPGETQYF
TRBV5-1	TRBJ1-2	NA	many	TGCGCCAGCAGCTTGGGACAGAGAGCTTATGGCTACACCTTC	CASSLGQRAYGYTF
TRBV20-1	TRBJ1-1	TRBD1	few	TGCAGTGCTGAGGGGGCTTTTGACACTGAAGCTTTCTTT	CSAEGAFDTEAFF
TRBV24-1	TRBJ2-7	TRBD1	many	TGTGCCACCGAGGACAGGAATTCCTACGAGCAGTACTTC	CATEDRNSYEQYF
TRBV9	TRBJ2-7	NA	NA	TGTGCCAGCAGCCCGGCCAGGGGGGGTTCCTACGAGCAGTACTTC	CASSPARGGSYEQYF
TRBV28	TRBJ2-7	NA	many	TGTGCCAGCACCCTCTCAAAGTCCTACGAGCAGTACTTC	CASTLSKSYEQYF
TRBV28	TRBJ2-2	NA	many	TGTGCCAGCAGTTTGAGGGGCGTGGTGGGGCGTGGAACCGGGGAGCTGTTTTTT	CASSLRGVVGRGTGELFF
TRBV28	TRBJ1-2	NA	NA	TGTGCCAGCTATCAAGATGGAGGCTACACCTTC	CASYQDGGYTF
TRBV11-3	TRBJ2-5	NA	many	TGTGCCAGCAGCTTATCCGTACAAGAGACCCAGTACTTC	CASSLSVQETQYF
TRBV7-8	TRBJ2-1	TRBD2	many	TGTGCCAGCAGCCTGTACCCCGAGCGGGAGGGCCTAAATGAGCAGTTCTTC	CASSLYPEREGLNEQFF
TRBV4-2	TRBJ2-3	NA	few	TGTGCCAGCAGCCCTACTATCGCAGATACGCAGTATTTT	CASSPTIADTQYF
TRBV3-1	TRBJ2-2	TRBD2	many	TGTGCCAGCAGCCCGGGACTAGCATCCGGGGAGCTGTTTTTT	CASSPGLASGELFF
TRBV9	TRBJ2-1	TRBD2	few	TGTGCCAGCAGCGTAGCCCTAGCGGGAGGGGAGCAGTTCTTC	CASSVALAGGEQFF
TRBV7-9	TRBJ2-7	TRBD2	few	TGTGCCAGCAGCGGTCAGGGAGGGCCCTACGAGCAGTACTTC	CASSGQGGPYEQYF
TRBV12-3/TRBV12-4	TRBJ2-1	TRBD2	few	TGTGCCAGCTCTCCGTCGGGACTAGCTGACCCATGCAATGAGCAGTTCTTC	CASSPSGLADPCNEQFF
TRBV11-3	TRBJ2-5	TRBD1	NA	TGTGCCAGCAGCAGCCGGGACAGGGTGGGAGAGACCCAGTACTTC	CASSSRDRVGETQYF
TRBV10-3	TRBJ1-6	NA	NA	TGTGCCATCCGAGGGGTCTCCTATAATTCACCCCTCCACTTT	CAIRGVSYNSPLHF
TRBV6-1	TRBJ2-2	NA	NA	TGTGCCAGCAGGTTCGGAGGGGCGATTGGCGGGGAGCTGTTTTTT	CASRFGGAIGGELFF
TRBV27	TRBJ2-6	NA	NA	TGTGCCAGCAGTACAGGGTCTGGGGCCAACGTCCTGACTTTC	CASSTGSGANVLTF
TRBV28	TRBJ1-2	NA	NA	TGTGCCAGCACCAAAAGCCTTACTACCAACTATGGCTACACCTTC	CASTKSLTTNYGYTF
TRBV6-1	TRBJ2-1	TRBD2	many	TGTGCCAGCAGCCGAACAGAAAGCGGGAGTGGGGGGTTCGATGAGCAGTTCTTC	CASSRTESGSGGFDEQFF
TRBV5-1	TRBJ2-5	TRBD1	once	TGTGCCAGCAGCTTGATGGCCCGGGACAGGGATCGAGAGACCCAGTACTTC	CASSLMARDRDRETQYF
TRBV5-1	TRBJ2-7	TRBD2	many	TGCGCCAGCAGCGGGGGAGGAGGACTAGCGGTCACCTACGAGCAGTACTTC	CASSGGGGLAVTYEQYF
TRBV28	TRBJ2-4	TRBD1	few	TGTGCCAGCAGAATCGGACAGGAAAACATTCAGTACTTC	CASRIGQENIQYF
TRBV5-5	TRBJ2-2	TRBD2	NA	TGTGCCAGCAGCTCCCGAGGGACTAGCGGGAGGGGAGCCGGGGAGCTGTTTTTT	CASSSRGTSGRGAGELFF
TRBV19	TRBJ2-1	TRBD2	NA	TGTGCCAGTAGTATAGCGGGGGGGCGGTACAATGAGCAGTTCTTC	CASSIAGGRYNEQFF
TRBV11-1	TRBJ2-1	TRBD2	many	TGTGCCAGCAGCCCACGGACTAGCGGACCCTACAATGAGCAGTTCTTC	CASSPRTSGPYNEQFF
TRBV11-2	TRBJ1-4	NA	many	TGTGCCAGCAGCCCCGGACTGAGGTCTGAAAAACTGTTTTTT	CASSPGLRSEKLFF
TRBV29-1	TRBJ1-2	TRBD1	NA	TGCAGCGTTGGATTTTGGGACAGAAGCTATGGCTACACCTTC	CSVGFWDRSYGYTF
TRBV29-1	TRBJ2-6	NA	many	TGCAGCGTTGTCCTACCAGGGGTAGCTGGGGCCAACGTCCTGACTTTC	CSVVLPGVAGANVLTF
TRBV15	TRBJ2-1	NA	NA	TGTGCCACCAGCAGAGATAGTCCTAGCAACGGTGAGCAGTTCTTC	CATSRDSPSNGEQFF
TRBV20-1	TRBJ2-7	NA	many	TGCAGTCGGTCGGGAGCCTACGAGCAGTACTTC	CSRSGAYEQYF
TRBV11-3	TRBJ2-1	NA	many	TGTGCCAGCAGCCCCGACTTAGGCTCCTACAATGAGCAGTTCTTC	CASSPDLGSYNEQFF
TRBV5-1	TRBJ2-1	NA	NA	TGCGCCAGCAGCCTGGAGGTATCGGGAGCGGATGAGCAGTTCTTC	CASSLEVSGADEQFF
TRBV28	TRBJ2-3	NA	NA	TGTGCCAGCTACCCGCCAGGGACGCTTTTTAGCACAGATACGCAGTATTTT	CASYPPGTLFSTDTQYF